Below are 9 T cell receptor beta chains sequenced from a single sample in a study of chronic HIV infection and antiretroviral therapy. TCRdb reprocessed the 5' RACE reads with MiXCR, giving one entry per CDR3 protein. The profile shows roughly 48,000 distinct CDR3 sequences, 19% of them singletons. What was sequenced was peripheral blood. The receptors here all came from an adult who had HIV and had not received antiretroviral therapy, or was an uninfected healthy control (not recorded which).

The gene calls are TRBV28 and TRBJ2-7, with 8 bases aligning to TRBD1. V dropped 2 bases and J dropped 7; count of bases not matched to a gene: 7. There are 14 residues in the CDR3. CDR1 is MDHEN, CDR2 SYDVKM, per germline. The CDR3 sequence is CASSLRGQAWEQYF. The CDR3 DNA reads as TGTGCCAGCAGTTTAAGGGGACAGGCGTGGGAGCAGTACTTC.

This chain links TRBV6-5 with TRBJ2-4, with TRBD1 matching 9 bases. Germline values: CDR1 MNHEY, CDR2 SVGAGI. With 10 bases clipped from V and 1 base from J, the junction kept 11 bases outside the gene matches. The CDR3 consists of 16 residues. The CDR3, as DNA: TGTGCCACTAGTGAACAGGGGGCAGGGGCCAAAAACATTCAGTACTTC. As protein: CATSEQGAGAKNIQYF.

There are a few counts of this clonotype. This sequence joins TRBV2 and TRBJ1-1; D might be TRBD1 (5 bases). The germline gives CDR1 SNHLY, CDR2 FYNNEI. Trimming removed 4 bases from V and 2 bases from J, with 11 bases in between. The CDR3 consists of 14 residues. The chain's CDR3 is CASSVDSYNTEAFF. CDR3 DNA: TGTGCCAGCAGTGTAGACAGCTATAACACTGAAGCTTTCTTT.

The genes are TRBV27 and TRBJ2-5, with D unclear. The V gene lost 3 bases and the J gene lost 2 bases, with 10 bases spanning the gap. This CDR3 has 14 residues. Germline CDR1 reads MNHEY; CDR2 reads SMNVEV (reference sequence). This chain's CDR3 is CASSFRHLQETQYF. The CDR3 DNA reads TGTGCCAGCAGTTTTAGACACTTACAAGAGACCCAGTACTTC.

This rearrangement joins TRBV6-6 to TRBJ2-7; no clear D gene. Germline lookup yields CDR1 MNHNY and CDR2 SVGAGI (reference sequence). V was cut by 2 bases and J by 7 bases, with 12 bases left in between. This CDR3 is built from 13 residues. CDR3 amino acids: CASSYTVSREQYF. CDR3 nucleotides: TGTGCCAGCAGTTACACCGTTTCTAGGGAGCAGTACTTC.

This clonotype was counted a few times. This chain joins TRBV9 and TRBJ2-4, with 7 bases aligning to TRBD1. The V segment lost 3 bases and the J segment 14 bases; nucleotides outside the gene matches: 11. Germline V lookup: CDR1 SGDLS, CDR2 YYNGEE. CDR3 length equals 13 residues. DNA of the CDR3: TGTGCCAGCAGCGCGGGCCCTACAGGGGACAAGTACTTC. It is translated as CASSAGPTGDKYF.

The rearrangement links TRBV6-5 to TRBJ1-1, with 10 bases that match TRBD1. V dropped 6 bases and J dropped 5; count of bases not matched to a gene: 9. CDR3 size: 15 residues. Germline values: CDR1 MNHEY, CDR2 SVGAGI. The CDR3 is CASRGPGTGETEAFF. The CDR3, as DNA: TGTGCCAGCAGGGGACCTGGGACAGGGGAGACTGAAGCTTTCTTT.

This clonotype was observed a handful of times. The CDR3 DNA sequence: TGTGCCAGCAGTGAAGAGACCCAGTACTTC. This gives the protein CASSEETQYF. V is TRBV2 and J is TRBJ2-5; D ambiguous. The V gene's germline CDR1 is SNHLY and CDR2 FYNNEI. The CDR3 sequence is 10 residues long. The V and J ends lost 1 base and 6 bases respectively, with 0 bases between them.

The CDR3 sequence is CASSPQTGQTNYGYTF. The DNA for the CDR3 is TGTGCCAGCTCACCACAAACGGGACAGACTAACTATGGCTACACCTTC. The rearrangement links TRBV18 to TRBJ1-2; TRBD1 matches at 7 bases. This CDR3 spans 16 amino acids. The V segment lost 1 base and the J segment 0 bases; nucleotides outside the gene matches: 5. CDR1 is KGHSH, CDR2 LQKENI, per germline.